The rows below give T cell receptor beta chains drawn from one sample of a study of spatial heterogeneity in lung cancer. One entry per CDR3 protein results from TCRdb running MiXCR on the 5' RACE reads. The table records more than 75,000 distinct CDR3 sequences, 10% to 15% of them present only once. Source: PBMCs, taken at surgery. These TCRs come from a male donor with early-stage non-small cell lung cancer. CDR3s include the opening cysteine and the closing phenylalanine or tryptophan. Not every row has a clone size; where given, it reads once, few, many or a size class.

clone_size,j_call,v_call,cdr3_aa
many,TRBJ2-3,TRBV7-8,CASSLAQSTDTQYF
many,TRBJ1-6,TRBV7-9,CASSSPSYNSPLHF
-,TRBJ2-2,TRBV5-1,CASSPTQGGLGTGELFF
few,TRBJ1-1,TRBV5-5,CASSSRGGGAFF
-,TRBJ2-7,TRBV7-2,CASSLASGATTTYEQYF
many,TRBJ1-1,TRBV29-1,CSVDTGNTEAFF
many,TRBJ1-1,TRBV12-3/TRBV12-4,CASSLVLVLTNTEAFF
-,TRBJ2-3,TRBV5-1,CASSLGPGQYF
few,TRBJ2-7,TRBV20-1,CSARVRGFSYEQYF
once,TRBJ2-7,TRBV12-3/TRBV12-4,CASKRRSDDGQYF
few,TRBJ2-5,TRBV20-1,CSALRTDQETQYF
few,TRBJ1-1,TRBV5-1,CASSLAGEGWTEAFF
few,TRBJ1-5,TRBV19,CASSIGRNSNQPQHF
many,TRBJ1-6,TRBV5-1,CASSTRTPNSPLHF
-,TRBJ1-1,TRBV15,CATAPAVNTEAFF
few,TRBJ2-3,TRBV12-3/TRBV12-4,CASSASGASGGPDTQYF
-,TRBJ1-1,TRBV9,CASSANPRTANTEAFF
-,TRBJ2-7,TRBV7-8,CASSTSGGAGYEQYF
few,TRBJ2-1,TRBV5-4,CASSFGGSSYNEQFF
-,TRBJ1-2,TRBV6-1,CASSEGPSGYGYTF
-,TRBJ2-2,TRBV25-1,CASSNPTGRSNTGELFF
few,TRBJ2-5,TRBV7-2,CASSLGLGVETQYF
few,TRBJ1-5,TRBV2,CASSESIDSNQPQHF
many,TRBJ2-5,TRBV27,CASSLRRRETQYF
-,TRBJ2-3,TRBV28,CASTGLAGATDTQYF
once,TRBJ2-3,TRBV6-6,CASSCGTLFTDTQYF
-,TRBJ1-6,TRBV3-1,CASSQKTVSYNSPLHF
-,TRBJ2-1,TRBV5-1,CASSLWGSSYNEQFF
many,TRBJ1-1,TRBV7-9,CASSPRAGGTEAFF
many,TRBJ1-1,TRBV29-1,CSVTGSTEAFF
few,TRBJ2-7,TRBV7-2,CASSSSSGRYEQYF
many,TRBJ2-1,TRBV5-1,CASSLDPGYNEQFF
-,TRBJ1-2,TRBV30,CAWSRPGAANYGYTF
-,TRBJ1-5,TRBV5-6,CASSSGRVRSNQPQHF
few,TRBJ1-2,TRBV28,CASSSGTGNYGYTF
few,TRBJ1-4,TRBV7-9,CASSPALQRGNEKLFF
-,TRBJ2-6,TRBV24-1,CAAGGQASGANVLTF
many,TRBJ2-2,TRBV3-1,CASSQFLIGGQGPGELFF
few,TRBJ2-7,TRBV10-1,CASSIAGSAEEQYF
many,TRBJ2-4,TRBV2,CASLELGGGRNIQYF
-,TRBJ1-1,TRBV12-3/TRBV12-4,CASSLDPEIYTEAFF
few,TRBJ2-1,TRBV7-2,CASSLDPSRSYNEQFF
few,TRBJ2-7,TRBV2,CASSEASGPYEQYF
few,TRBJ1-5,TRBV6-1,CASSEAPGGQPQHF
-,TRBJ2-7,TRBV27,CASSRGREGEQYF
-,TRBJ2-3,TRBV30,CAWWTGGVRTDTQYF
many,TRBJ2-3,TRBV11-2,CASSLVRGGLDTQYF
-,TRBJ2-1,TRBV29-1,CSAREVGEQFF
many,TRBJ2-3,TRBV29-1,CSVVPYSTDTQYF
-,TRBJ1-6,TRBV20-1,CSARAPGEYNSPLHF
many,TRBJ2-3,TRBV5-1,CASSRDGTDTQYF